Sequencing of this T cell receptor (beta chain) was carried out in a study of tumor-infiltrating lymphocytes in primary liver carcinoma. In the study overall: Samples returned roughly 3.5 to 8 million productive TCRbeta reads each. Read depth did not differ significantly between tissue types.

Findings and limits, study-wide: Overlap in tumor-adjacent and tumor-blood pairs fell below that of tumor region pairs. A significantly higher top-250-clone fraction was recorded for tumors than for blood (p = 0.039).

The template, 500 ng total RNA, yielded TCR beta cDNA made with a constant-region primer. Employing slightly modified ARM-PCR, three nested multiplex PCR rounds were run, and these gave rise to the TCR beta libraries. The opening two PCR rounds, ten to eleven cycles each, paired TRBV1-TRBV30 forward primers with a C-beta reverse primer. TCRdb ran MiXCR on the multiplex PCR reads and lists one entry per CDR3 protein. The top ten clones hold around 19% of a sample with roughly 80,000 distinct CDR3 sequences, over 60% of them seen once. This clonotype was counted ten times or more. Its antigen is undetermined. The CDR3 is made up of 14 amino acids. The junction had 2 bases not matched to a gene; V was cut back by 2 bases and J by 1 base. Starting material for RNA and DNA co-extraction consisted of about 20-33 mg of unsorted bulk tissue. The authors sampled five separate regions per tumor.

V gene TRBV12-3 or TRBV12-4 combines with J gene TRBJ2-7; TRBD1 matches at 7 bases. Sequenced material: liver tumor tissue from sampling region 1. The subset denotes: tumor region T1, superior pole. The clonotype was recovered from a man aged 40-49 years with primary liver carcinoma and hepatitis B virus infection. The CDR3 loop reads CASSLSRGSYEQYF. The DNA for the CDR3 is TGTGCCAGCAGTTTATCCAGGGGGTCCTACGAGCAGTACTTC.